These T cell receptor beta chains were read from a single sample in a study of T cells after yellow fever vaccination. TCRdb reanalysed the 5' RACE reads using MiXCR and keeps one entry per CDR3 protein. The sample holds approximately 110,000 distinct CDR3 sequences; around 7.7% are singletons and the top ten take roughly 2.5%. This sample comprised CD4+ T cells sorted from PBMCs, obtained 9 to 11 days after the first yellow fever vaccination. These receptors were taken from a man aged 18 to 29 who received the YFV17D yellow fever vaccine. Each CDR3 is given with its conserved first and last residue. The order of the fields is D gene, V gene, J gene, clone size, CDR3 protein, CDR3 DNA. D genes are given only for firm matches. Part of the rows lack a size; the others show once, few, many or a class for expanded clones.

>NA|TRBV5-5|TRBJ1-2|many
CASSLDYGYTF
TGTGCCAGCAGCTTAGACTATGGCTACACCTTC
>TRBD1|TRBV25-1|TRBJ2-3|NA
CASSEIGRGSTDTQYF
TGTGCCAGCAGTGAAATAGGCAGGGGGAGCACAGATACGCAGTATTTT
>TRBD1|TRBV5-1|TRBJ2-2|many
CASSKTGELIGELFF
TGCGCCAGCAGCAAGACAGGGGAGCTTATCGGGGAGCTGTTTTTT
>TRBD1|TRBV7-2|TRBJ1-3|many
CASSRDRGDTIYF
TGTGCCAGCAGCCGGGACAGGGGAGACACCATATATTTT
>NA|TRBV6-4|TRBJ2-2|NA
CASRPGLYTGELFF
TGTGCCAGCAGGCCGGGACTTTACACCGGGGAGCTGTTTTTT
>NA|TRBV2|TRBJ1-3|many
CASRTNSGNTIYF
TGTGCCAGCAGGACCAACTCTGGAAACACCATATATTTT
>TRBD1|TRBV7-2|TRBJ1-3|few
CASSSRQGRGNTIYF
TGTGCCAGCAGCTCGAGACAGGGCCGTGGAAACACCATATATTTT
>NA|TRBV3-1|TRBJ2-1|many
CASSQELARSLNEQFF
TGTGCCAGCAGCCAAGAGTTGGCTAGGTCTTTAAATGAGCAGTTCTTC
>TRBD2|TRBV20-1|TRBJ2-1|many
CSSLAGGAQFEQFF
TGCAGTTCTTTAGCGGGGGGGGCCCAGTTTGAGCAGTTCTTC
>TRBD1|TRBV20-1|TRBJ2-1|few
CSARGDRGTNEQFF
TGCAGTGCTAGAGGAGACAGGGGTACCAATGAGCAGTTCTTC
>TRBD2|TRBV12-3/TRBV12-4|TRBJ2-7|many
CASSLTSGGAYEQYF
TGTGCCAGCAGTCTAACTAGCGGGGGGGCCTACGAGCAGTACTTC
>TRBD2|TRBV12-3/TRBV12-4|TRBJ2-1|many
CASRFSGAHNEQFF
TGTGCCAGCAGATTTAGCGGGGCTCACAATGAGCAGTTCTTC
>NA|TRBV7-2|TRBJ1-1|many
CASSSDGNTEAFF
TGTGCCAGCAGCTCAGACGGCAACACTGAAGCTTTCTTT
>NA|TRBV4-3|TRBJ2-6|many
CASSQLGGANVLTF
TGCGCCAGCAGCCAGTTGGGTGGGGCCAACGTCCTGACTTTC
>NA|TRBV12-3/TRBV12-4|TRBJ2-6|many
CASSFDTSGANVLTF
TGTGCCAGCAGCTTTGACACCTCTGGGGCCAACGTCCTGACTTTC
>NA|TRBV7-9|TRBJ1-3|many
CASSFTTTGNTIYF
TGTGCCAGCAGCTTTACGACGACTGGAAACACCATATATTTT
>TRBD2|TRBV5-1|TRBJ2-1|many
CASSVGLAGINEQFF
TGCGCCAGCAGCGTCGGACTAGCGGGTATCAATGAGCAGTTCTTC
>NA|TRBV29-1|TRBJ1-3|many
CSVGQASSGNTIYF
TGCAGCGTTGGACAGGCGAGCTCTGGAAACACCATATATTTT
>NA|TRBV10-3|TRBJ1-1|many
CAIRDSPGTEAFF
TGTGCCATCAGGGACAGCCCCGGCACTGAAGCTTTCTTT
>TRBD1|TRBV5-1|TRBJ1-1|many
CASTPGQGSSLAFF
TGCGCCAGCACTCCGGGACAGGGTTCTTCTCTGGCTTTCTTT
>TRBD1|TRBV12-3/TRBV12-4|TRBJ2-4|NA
CAFSPPRRTGGAKNIQYF
TGTGCCTTCAGTCCTCCCCGTCGGACAGGGGGAGCCAAAAACATTCAGTACTTC
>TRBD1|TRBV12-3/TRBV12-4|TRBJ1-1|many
CASSFTFRQGAEAFF
TGTGCCAGCAGTTTTACTTTCCGACAGGGGGCTGAAGCTTTCTTT
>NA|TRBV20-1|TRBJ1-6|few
CSGVSPYSPLHF
TGCAGTGGTGTCAGCCCGTATTCACCCCTCCACTTT
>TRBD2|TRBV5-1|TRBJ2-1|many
CASSVTSGERREQFF
TGCGCCAGCAGCGTGACTAGCGGGGAGCGGAGAGAGCAGTTCTTC
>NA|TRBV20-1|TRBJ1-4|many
CSAHRSGSEKLFF
TGCAGTGCTCACCGATCGGGGAGTGAAAAACTGTTTTTT
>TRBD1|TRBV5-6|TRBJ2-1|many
CASSLRRTGSSYNEQFF
TGTGCCAGCAGCTTGAGGAGGACAGGGAGCTCCTACAATGAGCAGTTCTTC
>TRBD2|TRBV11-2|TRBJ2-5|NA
CASSLPRTSGGGSQETQYF
TGTGCCAGCAGCTTGCCCCGGACTAGCGGGGGGGGTAGTCAAGAGACCCAGTACTTC
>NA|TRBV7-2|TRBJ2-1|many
CASSLFSLDNEQFF
TGTGCCAGCAGCTTATTCTCCCTGGACAATGAGCAGTTCTTC
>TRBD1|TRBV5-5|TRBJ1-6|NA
CASSFGFDRVMNSPLHF
TGTGCCAGCAGCTTCGGATTCGACAGGGTGATGAATTCACCCCTCCACTTT
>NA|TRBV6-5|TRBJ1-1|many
CASSYRAEAFF
TGTGCCAGCAGTTATCGTGCTGAAGCTTTCTTT
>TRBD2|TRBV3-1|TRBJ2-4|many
CASSQARWEGHIQYF
TGTGCCAGCAGCCAAGCGCGGTGGGAGGGGCACATTCAGTACTTC
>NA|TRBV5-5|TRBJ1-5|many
CASAPRGDFNQPQHF
TGTGCCAGCGCCCCTAGGGGTGATTTCAATCAGCCCCAGCATTTT
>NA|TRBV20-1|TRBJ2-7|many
CSASVQSYEQYF
TGCAGTGCTAGTGTCCAGTCATACGAGCAGTACTTC
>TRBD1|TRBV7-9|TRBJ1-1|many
CASRPPLRTGPNTEAFF
TGTGCCAGCAGGCCTCCCTTAAGGACAGGGCCCAACACTGAAGCTTTCTTT
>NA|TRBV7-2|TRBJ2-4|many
CASGLRGAKNIQYF
TGTGCCAGCGGGTTGAGGGGAGCCAAAAACATTCAGTACTTC
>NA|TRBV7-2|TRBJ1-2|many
CASSPPGGTQGGYTF
TGTGCCAGCAGCCCCCCCGGGGGGACCCAAGGGGGCTACACCTTC
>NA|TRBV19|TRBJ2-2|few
CASTTPSWGGAPGELFF
TGTGCCAGTACTACCCCGAGCTGGGGGGGGGCACCCGGGGAGCTGTTTTTT
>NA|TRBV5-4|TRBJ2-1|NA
CASSSWQGYEQFF
TGTGCCAGCAGCTCCTGGCAGGGTTATGAGCAGTTCTTC
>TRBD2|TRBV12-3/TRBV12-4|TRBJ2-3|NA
CASSFGSGSTDTQYF
TGTGCCAGCAGTTTTGGTAGCGGGAGCACAGATACGCAGTATTTT
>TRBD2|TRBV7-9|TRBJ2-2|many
CAGNGGSGANTGELFF
TGTGCCGGCAACGGGGGGTCGGGCGCGAACACCGGGGAGCTGTTTTTT